The T cell receptor (beta chain) under discussion was sequenced for a study of long-term antiretroviral therapy in people with HIV. Study-wide points: Regardless of time point, clones expanded before ART dominated the repertoire.

Run at survey level, the immunoSEQ assay was version v3.0. Assay used: immunoSEQ multiplex PCR; TCRdb lists only in-frame clones, some missing. The table has 25,000 to 35,000 clones, 80% to 90% seen once. Comments on this clone: The antigen remains unidentified.

Germline CDR1 is MNHNS and CDR2 is SASEGT. The CDR3 contains 15 residues. Trimming stripped 7 bases from V and 8 bases from J, with 21 bases between. V is TRBV6-1 and J is TRBJ2-4, with D possibly called TRBD1 or TRBD2 (6 bases each). This receptor was taken from a man in his late teens or twenties with HIV. The source material was unsorted PBMCs, sampled 0.8 years before starting antiretroviral therapy. CDR3 protein: CASTPYAGRGDIQYF. CDR3 DNA sequence: TGTGCCAGCACTCCCTACGCGGGAAGGGGGGACATTCAGTACTTC.